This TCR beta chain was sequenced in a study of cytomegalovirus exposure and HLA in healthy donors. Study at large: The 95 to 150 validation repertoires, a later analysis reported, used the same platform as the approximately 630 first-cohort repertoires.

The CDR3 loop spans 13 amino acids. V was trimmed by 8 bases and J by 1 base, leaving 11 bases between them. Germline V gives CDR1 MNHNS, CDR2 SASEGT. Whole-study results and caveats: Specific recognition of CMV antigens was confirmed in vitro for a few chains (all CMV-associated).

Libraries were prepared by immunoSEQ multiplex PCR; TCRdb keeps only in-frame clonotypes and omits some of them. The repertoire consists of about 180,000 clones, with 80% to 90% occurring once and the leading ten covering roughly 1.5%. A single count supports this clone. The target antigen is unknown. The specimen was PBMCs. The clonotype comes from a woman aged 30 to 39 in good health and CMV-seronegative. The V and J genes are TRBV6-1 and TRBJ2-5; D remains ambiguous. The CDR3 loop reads CASSRGFQETQYF. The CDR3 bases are TGTGCCAGCTCTCGAGGTTTCCAAGAGACCCAGTACTTC.